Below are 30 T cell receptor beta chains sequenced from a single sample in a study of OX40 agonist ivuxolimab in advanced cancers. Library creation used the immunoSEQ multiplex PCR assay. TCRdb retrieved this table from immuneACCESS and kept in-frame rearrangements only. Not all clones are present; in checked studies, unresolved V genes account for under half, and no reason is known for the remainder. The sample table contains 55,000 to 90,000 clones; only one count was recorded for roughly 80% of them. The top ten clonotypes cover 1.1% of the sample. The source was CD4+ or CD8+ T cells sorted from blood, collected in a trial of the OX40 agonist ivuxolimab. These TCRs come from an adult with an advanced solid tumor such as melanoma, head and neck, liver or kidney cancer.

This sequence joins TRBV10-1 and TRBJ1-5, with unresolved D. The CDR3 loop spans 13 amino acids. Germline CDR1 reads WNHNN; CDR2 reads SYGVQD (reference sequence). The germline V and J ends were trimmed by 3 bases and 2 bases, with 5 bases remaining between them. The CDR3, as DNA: TGCGCCAGCAGTGAATTCGGCAATCAGCCCCAGCATTTT. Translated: CASSEFGNQPQHF.

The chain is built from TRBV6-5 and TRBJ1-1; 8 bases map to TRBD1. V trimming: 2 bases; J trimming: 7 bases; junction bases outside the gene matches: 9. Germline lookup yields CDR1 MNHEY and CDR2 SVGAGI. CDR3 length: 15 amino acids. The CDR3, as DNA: TGTGCCAGCAGTTACCCAGGACAGGGTGCAATTGAAGCTTTCTTT. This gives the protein CASSYPGQGAIEAFF.

CDR3: CASSEGWGTQYF. CDR3 coding DNA: TGTGCCAGCAGTGAAGGTTGGGGGACCCAGTACTTC. The J gene is TRBJ2-5, the V gene TRBV2, with D unresolved. V lost 1 base and J lost 7, with 7 bases in between. The CDR3 contains 12 residues. The germline V gene has CDR1 SNHLY and CDR2 FYNNEI.

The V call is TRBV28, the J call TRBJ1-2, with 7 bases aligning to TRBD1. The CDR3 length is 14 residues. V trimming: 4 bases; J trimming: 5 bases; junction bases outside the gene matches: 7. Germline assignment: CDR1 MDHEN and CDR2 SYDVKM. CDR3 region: CASSWDSGSYGYTF. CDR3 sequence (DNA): TGTGCCAGCAGTTGGGACAGCGGCTCTTATGGCTACACCTTC.

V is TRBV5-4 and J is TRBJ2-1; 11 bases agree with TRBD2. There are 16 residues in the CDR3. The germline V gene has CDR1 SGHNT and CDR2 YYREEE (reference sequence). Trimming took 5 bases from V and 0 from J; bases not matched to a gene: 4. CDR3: CASSTSGGRSYNEQFF. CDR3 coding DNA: TGTGCCAGCAGTACTAGCGGGGGCCGCTCCTACAATGAGCAGTTCTTC.

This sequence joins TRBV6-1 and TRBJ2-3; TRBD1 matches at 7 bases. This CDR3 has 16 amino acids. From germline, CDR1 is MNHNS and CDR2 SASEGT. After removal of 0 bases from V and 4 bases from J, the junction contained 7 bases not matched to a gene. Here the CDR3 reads CASSEAIRGWSDTQYF. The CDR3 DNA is TGTGCCAGCAGTGAAGCGATCAGGGGGTGGTCAGATACGCAGTATTTT.

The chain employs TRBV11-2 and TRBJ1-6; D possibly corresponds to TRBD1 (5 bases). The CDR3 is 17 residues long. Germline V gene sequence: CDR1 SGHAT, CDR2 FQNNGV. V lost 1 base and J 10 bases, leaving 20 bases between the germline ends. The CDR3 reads CASSLGPGTRVRSPLHF. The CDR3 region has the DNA TGTGCCAGCAGCTTAGGGCCAGGGACGAGGGTCCGGTCACCCCTCCACTTT.

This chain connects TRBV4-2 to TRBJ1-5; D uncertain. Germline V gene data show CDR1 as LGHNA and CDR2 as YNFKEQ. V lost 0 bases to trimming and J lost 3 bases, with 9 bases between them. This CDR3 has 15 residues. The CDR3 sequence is CASSQDQLDNQPQHF. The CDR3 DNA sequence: TGTGCCAGCAGCCAAGATCAACTGGACAATCAGCCCCAGCATTTT.

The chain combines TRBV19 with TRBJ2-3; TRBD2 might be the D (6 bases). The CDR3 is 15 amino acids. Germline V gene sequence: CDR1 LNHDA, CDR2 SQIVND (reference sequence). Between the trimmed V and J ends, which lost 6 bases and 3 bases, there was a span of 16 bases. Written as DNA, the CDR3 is TGTGCCAGTAGCACACAGGCCCGGGGGACAGATACGCAGTATTTT. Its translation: CASSTQARGTDTQYF.

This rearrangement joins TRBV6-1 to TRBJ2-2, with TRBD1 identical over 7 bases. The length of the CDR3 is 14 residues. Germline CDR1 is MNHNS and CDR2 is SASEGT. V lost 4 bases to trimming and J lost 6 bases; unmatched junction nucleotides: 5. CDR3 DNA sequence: TGTGCCAGCAGTGTCCGACAGGGCGCCGGGGAGCTGTTTTTT. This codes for CASSVRQGAGELFF.

CDR3 amino acids: CASSQGLAGGQQETQYF. CDR3 DNA sequence: TGTGCCAGCAGCCAGGGACTAGCGGGGGGCCAACAAGAGACCCAGTACTTC. This chain links TRBV4-2 with TRBJ2-5, with TRBD2 matching over 15 bases. CDR3 length: 17 amino acids. The V gene's germline CDR1 is LGHNA and CDR2 YNFKEQ. V shed 3 bases and J 2 bases; nucleotides not matched to a gene: 4.

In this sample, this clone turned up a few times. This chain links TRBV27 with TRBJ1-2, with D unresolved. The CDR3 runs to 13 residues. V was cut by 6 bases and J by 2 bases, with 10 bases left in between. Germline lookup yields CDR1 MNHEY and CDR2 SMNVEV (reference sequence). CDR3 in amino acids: CASSLRENYGYTF. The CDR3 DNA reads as TGTGCCAGCAGCCTGAGGGAGAACTATGGCTACACCTTC.

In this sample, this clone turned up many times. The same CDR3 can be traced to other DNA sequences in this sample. Here the CDR3 DNA reads TGCGCCAGCAGCCAAGAGGACGGGAACACTGAAGCTTTCTTT. Amino acids: CASSQEDGNTEAFF. The genes are TRBV4-1 and TRBJ1-1; no clear D gene. Germline CDR1 is MGHRA and CDR2 is YSYEKL. The CDR3 length is 14 residues. The V end was cut by 0 bases, the J end by 1 base, with 6 bases between.

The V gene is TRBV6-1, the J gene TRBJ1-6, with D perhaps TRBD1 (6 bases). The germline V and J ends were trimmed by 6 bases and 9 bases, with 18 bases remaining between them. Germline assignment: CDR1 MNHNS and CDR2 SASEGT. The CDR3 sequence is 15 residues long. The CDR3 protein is CASSLYVQGGSPLHF. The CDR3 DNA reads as TGTGCCAGCAGCTTATACGTACAGGGAGGTTCACCCCTCCACTTT.

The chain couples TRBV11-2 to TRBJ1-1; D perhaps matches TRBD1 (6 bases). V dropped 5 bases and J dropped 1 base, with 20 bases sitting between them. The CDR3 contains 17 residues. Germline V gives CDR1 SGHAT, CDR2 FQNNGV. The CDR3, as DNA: TGTGCCAGCAGCCTAGGGGGTCGGCTCCCGAAGAACACTGAAGCTTTCTTT. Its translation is CASSLGGRLPKNTEAFF.

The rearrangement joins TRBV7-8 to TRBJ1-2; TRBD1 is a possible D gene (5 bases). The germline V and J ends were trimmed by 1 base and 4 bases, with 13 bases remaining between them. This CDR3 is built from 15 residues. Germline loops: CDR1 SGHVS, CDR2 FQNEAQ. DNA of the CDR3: TGTGCCAGCAGCTTAGTGCGGGGGTCAGGCTATGGCTACACCTTC. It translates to CASSLVRGSGYGYTF. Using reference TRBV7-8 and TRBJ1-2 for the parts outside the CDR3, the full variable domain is GAGVSQSPRYKVAKRGQDVALRCDPISGHVSLFWYQQALGQGPEFLTYFQNEAQLDKSGLPSDRFFAERPEGSVSTLKIQRTQQEDSAVYLCASSLVRGSGYGYTFGSGTRLTVV.

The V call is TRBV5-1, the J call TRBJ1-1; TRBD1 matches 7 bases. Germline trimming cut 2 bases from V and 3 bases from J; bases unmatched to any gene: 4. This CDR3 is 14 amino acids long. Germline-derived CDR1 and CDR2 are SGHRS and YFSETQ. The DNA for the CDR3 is TGCGCCAGCAGCTTCGGACAGGAGTACACTGAAGCTTTCTTT. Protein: CASSFGQEYTEAFF.

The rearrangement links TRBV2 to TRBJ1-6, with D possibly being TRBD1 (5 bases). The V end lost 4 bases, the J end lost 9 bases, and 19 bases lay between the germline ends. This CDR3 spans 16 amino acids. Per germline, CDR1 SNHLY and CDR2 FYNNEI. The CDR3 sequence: CASSAQSRGERSPLHF. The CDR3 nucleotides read TGTGCCAGCAGTGCCCAATCGAGGGGTGAGCGTTCACCCCTCCACTTT.

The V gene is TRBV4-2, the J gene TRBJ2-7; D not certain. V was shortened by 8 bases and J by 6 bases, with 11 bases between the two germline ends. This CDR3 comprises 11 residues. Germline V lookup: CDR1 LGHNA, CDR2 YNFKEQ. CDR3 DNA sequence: TGTGCCAGCCGATCTGAAGGCGAGCAGTACTTC. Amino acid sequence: CASRSEGEQYF.

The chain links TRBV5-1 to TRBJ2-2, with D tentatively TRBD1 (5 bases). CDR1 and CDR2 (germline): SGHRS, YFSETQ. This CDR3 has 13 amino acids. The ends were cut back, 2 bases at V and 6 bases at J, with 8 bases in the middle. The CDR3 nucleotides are TGCGCCAGCAGCTTTTGGGGCCCCGGGGAGCTGTTTTTT. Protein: CASSFWGPGELFF.

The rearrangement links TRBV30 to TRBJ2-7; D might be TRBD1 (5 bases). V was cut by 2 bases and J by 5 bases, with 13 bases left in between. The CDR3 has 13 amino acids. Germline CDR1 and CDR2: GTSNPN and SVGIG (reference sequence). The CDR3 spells CAWSSRVYDEQYF. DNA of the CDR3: TGTGCCTGGAGTTCCAGGGTTTACGACGAGCAGTACTTC.

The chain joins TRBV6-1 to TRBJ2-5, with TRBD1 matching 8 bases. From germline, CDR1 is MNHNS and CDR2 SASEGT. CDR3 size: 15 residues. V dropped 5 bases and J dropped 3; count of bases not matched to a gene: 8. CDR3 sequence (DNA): TGTGCCAGCAGTCGCTCACCGGACAGGGAAGAGACCCAGTACTTC. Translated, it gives CASSRSPDREETQYF.

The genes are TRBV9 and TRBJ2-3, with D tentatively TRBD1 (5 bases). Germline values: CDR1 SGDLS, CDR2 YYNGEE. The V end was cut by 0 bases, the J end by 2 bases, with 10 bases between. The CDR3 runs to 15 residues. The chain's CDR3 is CASSVVGANTDTQYF. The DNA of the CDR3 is TGTGCCAGCAGCGTAGTTGGGGCGAACACAGATACGCAGTATTTT.

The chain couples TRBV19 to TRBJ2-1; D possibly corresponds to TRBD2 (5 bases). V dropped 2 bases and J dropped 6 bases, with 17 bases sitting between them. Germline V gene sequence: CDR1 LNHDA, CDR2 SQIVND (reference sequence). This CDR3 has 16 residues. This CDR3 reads CASSIRRSSPTNEQFF. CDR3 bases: TGTGCCAGTAGTATAAGGAGGTCCTCACCAACCAATGAGCAGTTCTTC.

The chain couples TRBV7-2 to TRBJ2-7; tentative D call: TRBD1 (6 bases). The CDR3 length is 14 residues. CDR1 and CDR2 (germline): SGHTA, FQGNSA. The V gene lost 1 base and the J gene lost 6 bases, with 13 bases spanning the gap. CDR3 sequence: CASSLGRQGIEQYF. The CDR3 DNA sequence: TGTGCCAGCAGCTTAGGGAGGCAGGGGATCGAGCAGTACTTC.

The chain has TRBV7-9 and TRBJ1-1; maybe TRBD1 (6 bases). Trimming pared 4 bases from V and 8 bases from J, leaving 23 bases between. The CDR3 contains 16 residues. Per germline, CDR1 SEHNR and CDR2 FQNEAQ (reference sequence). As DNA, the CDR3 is TGTGCCAGCAGCTCCGATTTGGGCAGGCGGGGGACAGAAGCTTTCTTT. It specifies CASSSDLGRRGTEAFF.

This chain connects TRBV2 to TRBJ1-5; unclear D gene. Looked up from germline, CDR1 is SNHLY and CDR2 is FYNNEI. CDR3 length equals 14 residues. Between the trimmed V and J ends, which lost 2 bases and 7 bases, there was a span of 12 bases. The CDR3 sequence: CASSEYTAIQPQHF. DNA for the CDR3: TGTGCCAGCAGTGAATACACGGCAATCCAGCCCCAGCATTTT.

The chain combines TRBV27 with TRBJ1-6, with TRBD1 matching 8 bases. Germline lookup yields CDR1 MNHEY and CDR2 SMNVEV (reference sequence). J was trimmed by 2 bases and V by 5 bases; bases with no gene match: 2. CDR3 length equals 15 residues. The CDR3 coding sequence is TGTGCCAGCAGTCAGGGACAGGCCTATAATTCACCCCTCCACTTT. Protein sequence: CASSQGQAYNSPLHF.

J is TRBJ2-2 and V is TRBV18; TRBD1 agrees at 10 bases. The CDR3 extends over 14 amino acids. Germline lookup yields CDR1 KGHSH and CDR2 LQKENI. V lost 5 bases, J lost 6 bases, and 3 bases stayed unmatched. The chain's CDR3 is CASSSGQGAGELFF. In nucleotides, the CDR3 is TGTGCCAGCTCATCAGGACAGGGGGCCGGGGAGCTGTTTTTT.

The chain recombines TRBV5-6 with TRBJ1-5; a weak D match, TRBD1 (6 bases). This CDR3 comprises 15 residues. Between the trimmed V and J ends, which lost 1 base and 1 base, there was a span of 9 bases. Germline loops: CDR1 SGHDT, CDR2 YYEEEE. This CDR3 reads CASSLRTVSNQPQHF. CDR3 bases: TGTGCCAGCAGCTTGAGGACAGTCAGCAATCAGCCCCAGCATTTT.